This T cell receptor (beta chain) was recovered during a study of blood T cell repertoires in COVID-19. As for the study in general: Italy, Spain and the United States were the sources of the convalescent and acute COVID-19 samples. PBMCs, B-cell-depleted T cells, or T cells provided the cDNA or gDNA that made up the material.

V was pared by 7 bases and J by 3 bases, with 6 bases of the junction left unmatched. The CDR3 has 14 amino acids. CDR1 is SGHTA and CDR2 is FQGNSA in the germline V gene. Assay used: immunoSEQ multiplex PCR; TCRdb lists only in-frame clones, some missing. The sample includes 55,000 to 65,000 clones, more than 80% of them seen just once. Followed over time, Seattle patients had been enrolled while infection was active. The count of this clone is one. Specimen: peripheral blood. V usage is TRBV7-2 and J usage is TRBJ2-1; TRBD2 agrees at 7 bases. The receptor was isolated from a man between 60 and 75 years old with COVID-19, enrolled during active disease. The DNA of the CDR3 is TGTGCCAGCAAAGGGGAGGGATTCTACAATGAGCAGTTCTTC. Translating gives CASKGEGFYNEQFF.